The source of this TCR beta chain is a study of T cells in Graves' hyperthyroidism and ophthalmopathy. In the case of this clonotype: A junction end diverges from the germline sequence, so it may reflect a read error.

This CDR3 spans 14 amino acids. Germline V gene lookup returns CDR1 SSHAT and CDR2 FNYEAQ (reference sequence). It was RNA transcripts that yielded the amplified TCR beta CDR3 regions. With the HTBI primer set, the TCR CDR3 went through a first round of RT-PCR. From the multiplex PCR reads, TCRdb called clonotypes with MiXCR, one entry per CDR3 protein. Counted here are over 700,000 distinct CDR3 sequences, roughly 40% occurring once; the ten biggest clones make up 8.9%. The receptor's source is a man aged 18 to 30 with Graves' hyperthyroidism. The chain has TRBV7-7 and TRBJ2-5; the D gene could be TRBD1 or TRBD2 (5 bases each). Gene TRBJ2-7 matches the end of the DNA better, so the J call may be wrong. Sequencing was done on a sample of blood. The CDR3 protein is CASSPTGPPSEQYF. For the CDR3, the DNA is TGTGCTAGCAGCCCTACGGGGCCTCCCAGCGAGCAGTACTTC.